This T cell receptor beta chain was retrieved from a study of vaccination and CD4 T cells after COVID-19. In the study overall: The BNT162b2 or mRNA-1273 vaccine was given to participants in two doses. Post-COVID draws followed diagnosis by a median approximately 100 days (range 35 to 161).

Sequencing of DNA taken from cultured CD4+ T cells relied on the Oncomine TCR Beta short-read assay. TCRdb recomputed calls from the PCR reads with MiXCR, one row per CDR3 protein. This table has around 19,000 distinct CDR3 sequences, around 33% appearing once. The time point: late sampling 161 to 241 days after vaccination in a few convalescent patients. The treatment: roughly 11-day PBMC culture with coronavirus spike peptide pools or control peptides (ViraFEST assay). It was on days 3 and 7 that half the medium was replaced with fresh IL-2 medium. As for this clonotype: Its antigen is still unknown.

With 8 bases removed from V and 3 bases from J, the gap between germline ends came to 11 bases. Germline V gene data show CDR1 as ENHRY and CDR2 as SYGVKD. The CDR3 has 12 amino acids. This sequence was found in a human donor who had recovered from COVID-19. The J gene is TRBJ2-7, the V gene TRBV10-3; TRBD2 is a possible D gene (6 bases). Here the sequenced sample was CD4+ T cells from blood, cultured in vitro, taken about 7 months after SARS-CoV-2 vaccination. CDR3 residues: CAIGGSYYEQYF. CDR3 nucleotides: TGTGCCATCGGGGGGTCCTACTACGAGCAGTACTTC.